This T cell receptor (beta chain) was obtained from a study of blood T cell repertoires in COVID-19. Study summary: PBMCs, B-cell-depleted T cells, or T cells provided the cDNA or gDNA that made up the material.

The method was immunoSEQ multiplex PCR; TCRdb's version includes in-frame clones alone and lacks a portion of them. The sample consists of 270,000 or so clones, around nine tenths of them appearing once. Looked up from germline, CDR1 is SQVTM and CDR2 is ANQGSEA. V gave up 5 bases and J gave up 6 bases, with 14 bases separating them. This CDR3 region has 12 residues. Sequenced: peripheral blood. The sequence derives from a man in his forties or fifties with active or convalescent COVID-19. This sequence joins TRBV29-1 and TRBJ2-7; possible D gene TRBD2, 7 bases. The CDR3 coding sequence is TGCAGCGTTCGCCGTCGGGGGGCCGAGCAGTACTTC. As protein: CSVRRRGAEQYF.